These 28 T cell receptor beta chains originate from one sample sequenced in a study of T cell responses to AZD1222 COVID-19 vaccine. The table came from immunoSEQ multiplex PCR; TCRdb's copy has only in-frame clones and leaves some out. The sample lists about 55,000 clones; 70% to 85% were seen once. Sample: peripheral blood, taken on day 0 of AZD1222 vaccination. These receptor sequences come from an adult in good health.

This rearrangement joins TRBV9 to TRBJ1-1; the D is unclear. Germline CDR1 SGDLS, CDR2 YYNGEE. The CDR3 spans 13 residues. The V gene lost 0 bases and the J gene lost 4 bases, with 7 bases spanning the gap. CDR3: CASSVGVGTEAFF. The CDR3 DNA sequence: TGTGCCAGCAGCGTAGGCGTAGGCACTGAAGCTTTCTTT.

This chain uses TRBV5-1 with TRBJ1-2, with a tentative D call TRBD1 (6 bases). The germline V gene encodes CDR1 SGHRS and CDR2 YFSETQ. The CDR3 length is 15 residues. Trimming took 4 bases from V and 2 from J, leaving 15 bases between them. The CDR3 loop is CASSGGRGPNYGYTF. For the CDR3, the DNA is TGCGCCAGCAGCGGGGGCAGGGGCCCGAACTATGGCTACACCTTC.

This clone has a single count. This chain joins TRBV4-2 and TRBJ1-3; unclear D gene. The CDR3 runs 14 residues. Trimming left V 4 bases short and J 2 bases short, with 9 bases between. CDR1 and CDR2 (germline): LGHNA, YNFKEQ. The CDR3 bases are TGTGCCAGCAGCCCCCCGGGCACTGGAAACACCATATATTTT. It encodes CASSPPGTGNTIYF.

The V and J genes are TRBV5-4 and TRBJ2-3; D might be TRBD2 (5 bases). CDR3 size: 16 residues. V was shortened by 0 bases and J by 6 bases, with 17 bases between the two germline ends. Germline values: CDR1 SGHNT, CDR2 YYREEE (reference sequence). CDR3 region: CASSLGSPGSGDTQYF. Here the CDR3 DNA reads TGTGCCAGCAGCTTGGGGTCTCCGGGAAGTGGGGATACGCAGTATTTT. The whole variable domain, remainder taken from reference TRBV5-4 and TRBJ2-3, is ETGVTQSPTHLIKTRGQQVTLRCSSQSGHNTVSWYQQALGQGPQFIFQYYREEENGRGNFPPRFSGLQFPNYSSELNVNALELDDSALYLCASSLGSPGSGDTQYFGPGTRLTVL.

The chain recombines TRBV19 with TRBJ1-5; 8 bases are shared with TRBD1. The CDR3 covers 15 residues. Germline V CDR1 and CDR2: LNHDA, SQIVND (reference sequence). After removal of 6 bases from V and 4 bases from J, the junction contained 8 bases not matched to a gene. The CDR3 spells CASSRRTGKNQPQHF. CDR3 DNA sequence: TGTGCCAGTAGCCGCCGGACAGGGAAAAATCAGCCCCAGCATTTT. The full variable domain, its missing parts supplied by reference TRBV19 and TRBJ1-5, is DGGITQSPKYLFRKEGQNVTLSCEQNLNHDAMYWYRQDPGQGLRLIYYSQIVNDFQKGDIAEGYSVSREKKESFPLTVTSAQKNPTAFYLCASSRRTGKNQPQHFGDGTRLSIL.

The chain employs TRBV27 and TRBJ2-6; D is uncertain. With 5 bases removed from V and 0 bases from J, the gap between germline ends came to 14 bases. Germline V CDR1 and CDR2: MNHEY, SMNVEV (reference sequence). The CDR3 has 17 amino acids. The CDR3 sequence: CASSLWAAPSGANVLTF. As DNA, the CDR3 is TGTGCCAGCAGTCTGTGGGCAGCCCCCTCTGGGGCCAACGTCCTGACTTTC.

The chain joins TRBV5-8 to TRBJ1-4; TRBD1 aligns across 7 bases. J lost 7 bases, V lost 3 bases, and 9 bases had no gene match. There are 15 residues in the CDR3. CDR1 and CDR2 (germline): SGHTS, YDEGEE. The CDR3 is CASSYRRGLGEKLFF. The CDR3 DNA is TGTGCCAGCAGCTATCGGAGGGGGCTAGGTGAAAAACTGTTTTTT.

This clone was counted a few times. The chain links TRBV29-1 to TRBJ1-1; D remains ambiguous. The CDR3 has 14 residues. Germline V lookup: CDR1 SQVTM, CDR2 ANQGSEA. The V end was cut by 3 bases, the J end by 3 bases, with 14 bases between. The CDR3 nucleotides read TGCAGCGTTGAGGCCCGTCAGGTAGACACTGAAGCTTTCTTT. It encodes CSVEARQVDTEAFF.

J is TRBJ1-3 and V is TRBV5-1, with TRBD1 as a possible D gene (6 bases). Trimming cost V 4 bases and J 0 bases, with 11 bases left between them. Germline V gene data show CDR1 as SGHRS and CDR2 as YFSETQ. The CDR3 totals 15 residues. The CDR3 DNA sequence: TGCGCCAGCAGCCTTACCAGGGGCTCTGGAAACACCATATATTTT. It specifies CASSLTRGSGNTIYF. Full variable domain (remainder filled in from reference TRBV5-1 and TRBJ1-3): KAGVTQTPRYLIKTRGQQVTLSCSPISGHRSVSWYQQTPGQGLQFLFEYFSETQRNKGNFPGRFSGRQFSNSRSEMNVSTLELGDSALYLCASSLTRGSGNTIYFGEGSWLTVV.

The J gene is TRBJ2-6, the V gene TRBV2, with TRBD2 identical over 12 bases. This CDR3 is 15 amino acids long. Germline CDR1 is SNHLY and CDR2 is FYNNEI. V trimming: 8 bases; J trimming: 3 bases; junction bases outside the gene matches: 2. For the CDR3, the DNA is TGTGCCAGCGGACTAGCGGGATATGGGGCCAACGTCCTGACTTTC. This encodes CASGLAGYGANVLTF.

The chain is built from TRBV6-2 or TRBV6-3 and TRBJ2-7; 8 bases fit TRBD1. This CDR3 region has 15 residues. Germline V gene data show CDR1 as MNHEY and CDR2 as SVGEGT. Trimming took 2 bases from V and 4 from J; bases not matched to a gene: 7. The CDR3 protein is CASSYAGQGWYEQYF. The CDR3 nucleotides read TGTGCCAGCAGTTACGCTGGACAGGGATGGTACGAGCAGTACTTC.

The genes are TRBV7-8 and TRBJ2-6; TRBD1 matches 8 bases. The CDR3 sequence is 16 residues long. V lost 5 bases, J lost 2 bases, and 5 bases stayed unmatched. CDR1 SGHVS and CDR2 FQNEAQ come from the germline V gene. This chain's CDR3 is CASSPSTGAGANVLTF. Here the CDR3 DNA reads TGTGCCAGCAGCCCCTCGACAGGGGCTGGGGCCAACGTCCTGACTTTC. Complete variable domain (other parts from reference TRBV7-8 and TRBJ2-6): GAGVSQSPRYKVAKRGQDVALRCDPISGHVSLFWYQQALGQGPEFLTYFQNEAQLDKSGLPSDRFFAERPEGSVSTLKIQRTQQEDSAVYLCASSPSTGAGANVLTFGAGSRLTVL.

In this sample, this clone turned up once. The V gene is TRBV9, the J gene TRBJ1-2, with a tentative D call TRBD1 (5 bases). V was clipped by 3 bases and J by 4 bases, with 19 bases between them. The germline CDR1 and CDR2 sequences are SGDLS and YYNGEE. The CDR3 extends over 16 amino acids. In DNA, the CDR3 is TGTGCCAGCAGCGGTCGGGGACCCGGGGATAGCTATGGCTACACCTTC. Translating it yields CASSGRGPGDSYGYTF.

A few counts support this clone. J is TRBJ1-1 and V is TRBV9; perhaps TRBD1 as D (5 bases). The germline gives CDR1 SGDLS, CDR2 YYNGEE. The V gene lost 1 base and the J gene lost 0 bases, with 7 bases spanning the gap. The CDR3 has 14 residues. The CDR3 DNA sequence: TGTGCCAGCAGCGTAACAGGATTGAACACTGAAGCTTTCTTT. Encoded protein: CASSVTGLNTEAFF.

The chain has TRBV6-2 or TRBV6-3 and TRBJ2-7; D not certain. The germline V gene encodes CDR1 MNHEY and CDR2 SVGEGT. The CDR3 consists of 11 residues. V lost 5 bases, J lost 4 bases, and 6 bases lay in between. The CDR3 protein is CASSQRYEQYF. The CDR3 DNA follows: TGTGCCAGCAGTCAAAGATACGAGCAGTACTTC.

The sample holds a few counts of this clone. This sequence joins TRBV29-1 and TRBJ2-7, with a tentative D call TRBD1 (6 bases). The CDR3 contains 11 residues. Deletions cut 7 bases from V and 3 bases from J, with 10 bases between. Per germline, CDR1 SQVTM and CDR2 ANQGSEA. Here the CDR3 reads CSAQDSYEQYF. The DNA for the CDR3 is TGCAGCGCCCAGGACAGCTACGAGCAGTACTTC.

The V and J genes are TRBV19 and TRBJ2-3; D may be TRBD1 (6 bases). CDR3 length: 15 amino acids. V was pared by 3 bases and J by 0 bases, with 10 bases between. Germline V lookup: CDR1 LNHDA, CDR2 SQIVND (reference sequence). DNA for the CDR3: TGTGCCAGTAGTATCATAGGGGGAAGCACAGATACGCAGTATTTT. It translates to CASSIIGGSTDTQYF.

The rearrangement links TRBV15 to TRBJ2-7; TRBD2 is a possible D gene (6 bases). Germline CDR1 and CDR2: LNHNV and YYDKDF (reference sequence). V was cut by 4 bases and J by 1 base, with 14 bases left in between. The CDR3 covers 15 residues. CDR3 coding DNA: TGTGCCACCAGCACTGGCGGAGGGGCGTCCTACGAGCAGTACTTC. Its protein is CATSTGGGASYEQYF.

The V and J genes are TRBV7-2 and TRBJ1-5; D may be TRBD1 (5 bases). Germline CDR1 SGHTA, CDR2 FQGNSA. V lost 1 base and J 3 bases, leaving 10 bases between the germline ends. This CDR3 is built from 15 residues. CDR3 bases: TGTGCCAGCAGCTTAGGGATACAGGCCAATCAGCCCCAGCATTTT. Amino acid sequence: CASSLGIQANQPQHF.

The chain links TRBV6-5 to TRBJ1-5, with D perhaps matching TRBD1 (5 bases). This CDR3 has 14 amino acids. CDR1 and CDR2 (germline): MNHEY, SVGAGI. V was cut by 4 bases and J by 7 bases, with 14 bases left in between. CDR3 loop: CASSLTAGLQPQHF. In DNA, the CDR3 is TGTGCCAGCAGTTTGACTGCGGGGCTGCAGCCCCAGCATTTT.

The rearrangement uses TRBV5-1 and TRBJ2-3; D gene unclear. Trimming took off 0 bases at V and 2 bases at J, with 10 bases between the two ends. Germline V lookup: CDR1 SGHRS, CDR2 YFSETQ. The CDR3 loop spans 15 amino acids. Written as DNA, the CDR3 is TGCGCCAGCAGCTTGGTGGCGGACCACACAGATACGCAGTATTTT. Protein: CASSLVADHTDTQYF.

CDR3 sequence (DNA): TGTGCAAACGTCGGGGGACAGGGGCTTCTAAATGAAAAACTGTTTTTT. This translates into CANVGGQGLLNEKLFF. This chain uses TRBV7-5 with TRBJ1-4; TRBD1 is taken as the D call from the table, unchecked against the DNA. TRBV7-5 is a pseudogene locus. The CDR3 contains 16 residues.

The V call is TRBV27, the J call TRBJ2-2, with a weak D call TRBD2 (6 bases). The germline gives CDR1 MNHEY, CDR2 SMNVEV (reference sequence). V gave up 10 bases and J gave up 7 bases, with 16 bases separating them. The CDR3 length is 13 residues. Here the CDR3 DNA reads TGTGCCACCCGGGGGAGGTTGAACGGGGAGCTGTTTTTT. Translated: CATRGRLNGELFF.

The gene calls are TRBV7-2 and TRBJ2-1, with 11 bases that match TRBD2. The J segment lost 3 bases and the V segment lost 6 bases, leaving 4 bases of the junction unmatched. Germline V gene data show CDR1 as SGHTA and CDR2 as FQGNSA. The CDR3 is 15 amino acids. CDR3 coding DNA: TGTGCCAGCAGTACGGGACTAGCGGACTACAATGAGCAGTTCTTC. It is translated as CASSTGLADYNEQFF.

The chain has TRBV20-1 and TRBJ2-1; 11 nucleotides align to TRBD2. The CDR3 consists of 14 residues. With V trimmed by 3 bases and J by 9 bases, 7 bases remained unmatched. The germline V gene encodes CDR1 DFQATT and CDR2 SNEGSKA (reference sequence). Here the CDR3 reads CSASLSGRAGEQFF. DNA of the CDR3: TGCAGTGCTAGTCTTAGCGGGAGGGCCGGTGAGCAGTTCTTC.

This chain connects TRBV5-1 to TRBJ2-2; D is undetermined. Trimming stripped 4 bases from V and 1 base from J, with 11 bases between. Per the germline V gene, CDR1 is SGHRS and CDR2 is YFSETQ. This CDR3 is built from 15 residues. CDR3 protein: CASSEAKRNTGELFF. CDR3 DNA sequence: TGCGCCAGCAGCGAGGCCAAGCGGAACACCGGGGAGCTGTTTTTT.

This clone occurred once. The chain employs TRBV12-3 or TRBV12-4 and TRBJ2-5; TRBD2 matches 11 bases. The junction had 3 bases not matched to a gene; V was cut back by 7 bases and J by 5 bases. This CDR3 is 13 amino acids long. The CDR3 here is CASKSSGRETQYF. CDR3 nucleotide sequence: TGTGCCAGCAAGTCTAGCGGGAGGGAGACCCAGTACTTC.

The chain has TRBV7-9 and TRBJ2-2; D might be TRBD2 (6 bases). Trimming shortened V by 7 bases and J by 1 base, and 13 bases separated the two germline ends. Germline V gene lookup returns CDR1 SEHNR and CDR2 FQNEAQ (reference sequence). The CDR3 length is 15 residues. This CDR3 is CASTKGRENTGELFF. CDR3 DNA: TGTGCCAGCACCAAGGGGCGGGAGAACACCGGGGAGCTGTTTTTT.